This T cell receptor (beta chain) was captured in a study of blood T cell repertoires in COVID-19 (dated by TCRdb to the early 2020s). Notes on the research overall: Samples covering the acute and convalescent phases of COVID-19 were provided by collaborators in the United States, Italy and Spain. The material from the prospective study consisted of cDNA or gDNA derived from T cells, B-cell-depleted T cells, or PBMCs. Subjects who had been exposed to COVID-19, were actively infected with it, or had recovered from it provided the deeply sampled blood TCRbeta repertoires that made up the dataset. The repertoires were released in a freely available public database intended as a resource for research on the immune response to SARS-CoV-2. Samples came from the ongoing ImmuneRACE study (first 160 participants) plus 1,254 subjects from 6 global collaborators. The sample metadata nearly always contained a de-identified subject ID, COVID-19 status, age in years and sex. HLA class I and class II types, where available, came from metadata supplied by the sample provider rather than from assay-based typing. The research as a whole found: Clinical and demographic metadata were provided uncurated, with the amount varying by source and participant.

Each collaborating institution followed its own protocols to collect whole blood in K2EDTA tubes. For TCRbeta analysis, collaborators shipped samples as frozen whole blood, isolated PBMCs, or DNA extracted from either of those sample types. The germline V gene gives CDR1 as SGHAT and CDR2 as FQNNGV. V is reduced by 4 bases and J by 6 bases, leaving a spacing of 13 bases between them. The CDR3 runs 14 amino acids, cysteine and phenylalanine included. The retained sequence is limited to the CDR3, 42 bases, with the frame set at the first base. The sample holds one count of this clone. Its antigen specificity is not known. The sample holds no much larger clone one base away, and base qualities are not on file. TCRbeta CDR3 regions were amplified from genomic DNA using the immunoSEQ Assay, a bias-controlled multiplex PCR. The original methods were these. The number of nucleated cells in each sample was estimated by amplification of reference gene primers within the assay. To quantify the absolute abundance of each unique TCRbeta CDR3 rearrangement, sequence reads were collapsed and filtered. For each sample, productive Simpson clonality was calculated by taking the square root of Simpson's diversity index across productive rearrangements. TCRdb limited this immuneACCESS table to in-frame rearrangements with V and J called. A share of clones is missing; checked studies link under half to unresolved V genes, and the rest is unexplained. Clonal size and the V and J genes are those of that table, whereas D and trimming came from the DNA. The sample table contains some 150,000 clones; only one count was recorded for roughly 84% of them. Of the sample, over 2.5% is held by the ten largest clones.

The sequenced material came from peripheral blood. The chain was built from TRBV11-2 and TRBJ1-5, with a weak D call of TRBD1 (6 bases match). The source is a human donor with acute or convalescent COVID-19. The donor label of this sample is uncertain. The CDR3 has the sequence CASSSQGSSQPQHF. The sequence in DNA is TGTGCCAGCAGCTCTCAGGGGAGTTCTCAGCCCCAGCATTTT.